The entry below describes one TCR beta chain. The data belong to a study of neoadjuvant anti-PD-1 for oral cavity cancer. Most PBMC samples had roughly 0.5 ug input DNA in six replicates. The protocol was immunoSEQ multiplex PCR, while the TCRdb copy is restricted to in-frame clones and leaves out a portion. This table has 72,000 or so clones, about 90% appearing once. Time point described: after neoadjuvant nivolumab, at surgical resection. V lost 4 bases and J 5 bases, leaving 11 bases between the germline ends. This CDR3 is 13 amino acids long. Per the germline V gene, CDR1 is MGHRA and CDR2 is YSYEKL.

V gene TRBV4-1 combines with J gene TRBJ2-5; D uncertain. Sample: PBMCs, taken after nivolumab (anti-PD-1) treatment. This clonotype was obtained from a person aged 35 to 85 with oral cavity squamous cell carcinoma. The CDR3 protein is CASSRIPRETQYF. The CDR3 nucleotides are TGCGCCAGCAGCCGAATTCCTAGGGAGACCCAGTACTTC.